The 30 T cell receptor beta chains given below trace back to one sample, sequenced in a study of cytomegalovirus exposure and HLA in healthy donors. 13 Jbeta primers and 60 Vbeta primers were used for the PCR. Profiled with immunoSEQ multiplex PCR; TCRdb holds only in-frame clones, not every one. The top ten hold 0.55% to 0.85% of the sample, which has approximately 140,000 clones, around 86% seen once. The sequenced sample consisted of PBMCs. The receptors stem from a man aged 18 to 29 in good health and CMV-seronegative.

This chain links TRBV27 with TRBJ1-1, with D possibly matching TRBD1 (5 bases). This CDR3 contains 15 residues. Germline lookup yields CDR1 MNHEY and CDR2 SMNVEV (reference sequence). V gave up 5 bases and J gave up 1 base, with 14 bases separating them. This CDR3 reads CASSLRGTGNTEAFF. As DNA, the CDR3 is TGTGCCAGCAGTCTTCGCGGGACGGGGAACACTGAAGCTTTCTTT.

The rearrangement links TRBV5-5 to TRBJ1-5; D call uncertain. Germline assignment: CDR1 SGHKS and CDR2 YYEKEE (reference sequence). The V end was cut by 4 bases, the J end by 6 bases, with 14 bases between. This CDR3 comprises 14 residues. This CDR3 reads CASSKGGLGQPQHF. CDR3 bases: TGTGCCAGCAGCAAGGGAGGGCTAGGTCAGCCCCAGCATTTT.

The chain uses TRBV19 and TRBJ1-1; D remains unclear. The germline CDR1 and CDR2 sequences are LNHDA and SQIVND (reference sequence). The CDR3 length is 15 residues. V dropped 0 bases and J dropped 0 bases, with 8 bases sitting between them. The CDR3 spells CASSIEVGLNTEAFF. CDR3 in DNA: TGTGCCAGTAGTATAGAGGTCGGGTTGAACACTGAAGCTTTCTTT.

V usage is TRBV7-2 and J usage is TRBJ1-5; 7 positions agree with TRBD1. In germline, CDR1 is SGHTA, CDR2 FQGNSA. CDR3 length: 14 residues. V gave up 4 bases and J gave up 5 bases; unmatched junction bases: 5. This chain's CDR3 is CASSSDRRDQPQHF. CDR3 DNA: TGTGCCAGCAGCTCGGACAGGAGGGATCAGCCCCAGCATTTT. The full variable domain, its missing parts supplied by reference TRBV7-2 and TRBJ1-5, is GAGVSQSPSNKVTEKGKDVELRCDPISGHTALYWYRQSLGQGLEFLIYFQGNSAPDKSGLPSDRFSAERTGGSVSTLTIQRTQQEDSAVYLCASSSDRRDQPQHFGDGTRLSIL.

This rearrangement joins TRBV30 to TRBJ1-1; possibly TRBD1 for D (5 bases). CDR1 is GTSNPN, CDR2 SVGIG, per germline (reference sequence). Trimming shortened V by 7 bases and J by 8 bases, and 14 bases separated the two germline ends. The CDR3 sequence is 11 residues long. The CDR3 loop is CALGRGQEAFF. The DNA of the CDR3 is TGTGCCTTGGGGCGCGGCCAAGAAGCTTTCTTT.

This chain links TRBV25-1 with TRBJ1-1, with TRBD1 matching over 7 bases. CDR1 is MGHDK, CDR2 SYGVNS, per germline. The V and J ends lost 1 base and 0 bases, in that order; junction bases with no gene match: 5. The CDR3 contains 16 residues. CDR3 amino acids: CASSELTGSVNTEAFF. CDR3 coding DNA: TGTGCCAGCAGTGAATTGACAGGGAGCGTGAACACTGAAGCTTTCTTT.

The genes are TRBV10-3 and TRBJ1-2; 8 nucleotides match TRBD1. Looked up from germline, CDR1 is ENHRY and CDR2 is SYGVKD. After removal of 4 bases from V and 8 bases from J, the junction contained 3 bases not matched to a gene. The CDR3 runs to 12 residues. For the CDR3, the DNA is TGTGCCATCAGTGCAAGACAGGGGGGCTACACCTTC. Translating gives CAISARQGGYTF.

This chain connects TRBV9 to TRBJ1-2; D perhaps matches TRBD1 (6 bases). Deletions cut 1 base from V and 0 bases from J, with 13 bases between. Germline-derived CDR1 and CDR2 are SGDLS and YYNGEE. There are 16 residues in the CDR3. The CDR3 loop is CASSVTGLMPNYGYTF. CDR3 coding DNA: TGTGCCAGCAGCGTAACAGGGTTAATGCCTAACTATGGCTACACCTTC.

CDR3 coding DNA: TGCGCCAGCAGCCAAGAAGCAAGCGGGGGGCCGCTTCACATTCAGTACTTC. As protein: CASSQEASGGPLHIQYF. The genes are TRBV4-3 and TRBJ2-4; 9 bases match TRBD2. The CDR3 is 17 amino acids. Germline V gene sequence: CDR1 LGHNA, CDR2 YSLEER. The V segment lost 0 bases and the J segment 8 bases; nucleotides outside the gene matches: 11.

The gene calls are TRBV7-2 and TRBJ1-2; 9 bases line up with TRBD1. Germline CDR1 and CDR2: SGHTA and FQGNSA. This CDR3 has 14 amino acids. The junction had 3 bases not matched to a gene; V was cut back by 2 bases and J by 5 bases. For the CDR3, the DNA is TGTGCCAGCAGCTTAAGGGGACAGGGATATGGCTACACCTTC. Its translation is CASSLRGQGYGYTF.

The chain is built from TRBV9 and TRBJ2-3, with D perhaps matching TRBD2 (6 bases). Germline-derived CDR1 and CDR2 are SGDLS and YYNGEE. The CDR3 contains 16 residues. Trimming cost V 0 bases and J 0 bases, with 11 bases left between them. The CDR3: CASSVVPGVSTDTQYF. In DNA, the CDR3 is TGTGCCAGCAGCGTAGTGCCGGGGGTGAGCACAGATACGCAGTATTTT.

This clone was found a few times. V is TRBV27 and J is TRBJ1-1; the match to TRBD1 covers 9 bases. Germline assignment: CDR1 MNHEY and CDR2 SMNVEV (reference sequence). V lost 3 bases and J lost 5; bases outside the gene matches: 16. There are 18 residues in the CDR3. The CDR3 nucleotides read TGTGCCAGCAGTTTGGGGACAGGGAGAAGGGGTTCGGGGACTGAAGCTTTCTTT. Translating gives CASSLGTGRRGSGTEAFF.

The CDR3 region is CASSRSGGSSYEQYF. Here the CDR3 DNA reads TGTGCCAGCAGCCGTAGCGGGGGGAGCTCCTACGAGCAGTACTTC. The chain joins TRBV5-4 to TRBJ2-7; 10 bases map to TRBD2. Trimming removed 4 bases from V and 0 bases from J; junction bases left unmatched: 4. The CDR3 is 15 residues long. The germline gives CDR1 SGHNT, CDR2 YYREEE (reference sequence).

This clone was counted between two and nine times. The genes are TRBV7-9 and TRBJ2-1, with a weak D call TRBD1 (5 bases). The CDR3 extends over 15 amino acids. Trimming removed 7 bases at V and 3 bases at J, with 16 bases between. In germline, CDR1 is SEHNR, CDR2 FQNEAQ (reference sequence). CDR3 coding DNA: TGTGCCAGCAAGAGTGGGGCATCTGGCTACAATGAGCAGTTCTTC. Translating it yields CASKSGASGYNEQFF.

The chain recombines TRBV7-8 with TRBJ1-1; 8 bases are a match to TRBD1. CDR3 length equals 14 residues. Germline CDR1 is SGHVS and CDR2 is FQNEAQ. The trim removed 7 bases at V and 4 bases at J, leaving 8 bases unmatched. The DNA for the CDR3 is TGTGCCAGCACCCCGGACAGGGTGGTCACTGAAGCTTTCTTT. Amino acid sequence: CASTPDRVVTEAFF.

The genes are TRBV28 and TRBJ1-1, with D tentatively TRBD1 (6 bases). The V gene's germline CDR1 is MDHEN and CDR2 SYDVKM. Trimming stripped 6 bases from V and 3 bases from J, with 17 bases between. The CDR3 consists of 15 residues. CDR3 residues: CASSVLRDKDTEAFF. DNA for the CDR3: TGTGCCAGCAGCGTTCTCCGGGACAAGGACACTGAAGCTTTCTTT.

This clone was seen only a few times. The gene calls are TRBV4-3 and TRBJ1-2; D remains unclear. Deletions cut 2 bases from V and 5 bases from J, with 12 bases between. The V gene's germline CDR1 is LGHNA and CDR2 YSLEER. The CDR3 consists of 14 residues. The CDR3 loop is CASSQTSSIYGYTF. The CDR3 DNA is TGCGCCAGCAGCCAAACATCGTCGATTTATGGCTACACCTTC.

The chain combines TRBV6-5 with TRBJ1-2; 7 nucleotides agree with TRBD1. Germline V gene lookup returns CDR1 MNHEY and CDR2 SVGAGI. Trimming removed 5 bases from V and 7 bases from J; junction bases left unmatched: 7. CDR3 length: 13 residues. The CDR3 sequence is CASSARTGAGYTF. The CDR3 region has the DNA TGTGCCAGCAGTGCCCGAACAGGGGCTGGCTACACCTTC.

The chain links TRBV5-1 to TRBJ1-5; TRBD1 might be the D (5 bases). There are 19 residues in the CDR3. Germline lookup yields CDR1 SGHRS and CDR2 YFSETQ. Trimming removed 9 bases at V and 2 bases at J, with 30 bases between. CDR3 DNA sequence: TGCGCCAACCCCTCGGTGGAAGGGGTAGTTGTCTTCGGCAATCAGCCCCAGCATTTT. It encodes CANPSVEGVVVFGNQPQHF.

In its sample, this clone was seen once. This chain links TRBV7-2 with TRBJ2-5; D possibly corresponds to TRBD2 (6 bases). This CDR3 is built from 13 residues. Deletions cut 1 base from V and 5 bases from J, with 8 bases between. The germline V gene encodes CDR1 SGHTA and CDR2 FQGNSA. CDR3 sequence: CASSLGGGETQYF. CDR3 bases: TGTGCCAGCAGCTTAGGTGGAGGGGAGACCCAGTACTTC. Full variable domain (outside the CDR3, taken from reference TRBV7-2 and TRBJ2-5): GAGVSQSPSNKVTEKGKDVELRCDPISGHTALYWYRQSLGQGLEFLIYFQGNSAPDKSGLPSDRFSAERTGGSVSTLTIQRTQQEDSAVYLCASSLGGGETQYFGPGTRLLVL.

The J gene is TRBJ1-1, the V gene TRBV30; D is unclear. This CDR3 comprises 14 residues. Trimming cost V 5 bases and J 1 base, with 14 bases left between them. CDR1 and CDR2 from the germline V gene are GTSNPN and SVGIG (reference sequence). The DNA of the CDR3 is TGTGCCTGGGGAACACGCTCAGGGAACACTGAAGCTTTCTTT. Translation gives CAWGTRSGNTEAFF.

This rearrangement joins TRBV28 to TRBJ2-1; D may be TRBD1 (6 bases). The germline gives CDR1 MDHEN, CDR2 SYDVKM. With 4 bases removed from V and 0 bases from J, the gap between germline ends came to 10 bases. The CDR3 runs 15 residues. The DNA of the CDR3 is TGTGCCAGCAGTTCTGGGGGCAGCTCCTACAATGAGCAGTTCTTC. Its protein product is CASSSGGSSYNEQFF.

V and J are TRBV7-9 and TRBJ2-5; 7 bases map to TRBD2. This CDR3 region has 13 residues. The germline V gene encodes CDR1 SEHNR and CDR2 FQNEAQ (reference sequence). Trimming cost V 7 bases and J 2 bases; bases outside gene matches: 4. This CDR3 is CASMGGPQETQYF. The CDR3 region has the DNA TGTGCCAGCATGGGAGGGCCGCAAGAGACCCAGTACTTC.

The chain recombines TRBV7-2 with TRBJ2-7, with a possible D match to TRBD1 (5 bases). This CDR3 has 14 amino acids. Deletions cut 2 bases from V and 3 bases from J, with 11 bases between. Germline CDR1 SGHTA, CDR2 FQGNSA. The CDR3 here is CASSLTAGNYEQYF. DNA for the CDR3: TGTGCCAGCAGCTTAACTGCAGGGAACTACGAGCAGTACTTC.

The chain is built from TRBV9 and TRBJ2-7, with D possibly matching TRBD1 (5 bases). V lost 0 bases and J lost 3, with 10 bases in between. Germline-derived CDR1 and CDR2 are SGDLS and YYNGEE. This CDR3 is 14 amino acids long. The chain's CDR3 is CASSVDGRVYEQYF. CDR3 bases: TGTGCCAGCAGCGTAGATGGCAGGGTCTACGAGCAGTACTTC.

This rearrangement joins TRBV7-9 to TRBJ2-1, with 7 bases lining up with TRBD2. CDR3 length: 17 residues. Per the germline V gene, CDR1 is SEHNR and CDR2 is FQNEAQ (reference sequence). V was clipped by 1 base and J by 2 bases; unmatched bases: 8. The CDR3 DNA reads TGTGCCAGCAGCTTAGAAAGTAGGACTAGTACCTACAATGAGCAGTTCTTC. It specifies CASSLESRTSTYNEQFF.

This chain links TRBV4-3 with TRBJ1-2, with D possibly matching TRBD1 (5 bases). V gave up 1 base and J gave up 11 bases, with 29 bases separating them. The germline V gene has CDR1 LGHNA and CDR2 YSLEER. The CDR3 has 18 amino acids. Here the CDR3 DNA reads TGCGCCAGCAGCCAAGTTATTTTCGAGGTTTCGGGGGAAGGGGATTACACCTTC. Translating it yields CASSQVIFEVSGEGDYTF.

The CDR3 DNA follows: TGCGCCAGCAGCGTCGGCAGGTGGAATGGAAACACCATATATTTT. This encodes CASSVGRWNGNTIYF. The chain has TRBV10-2 and TRBJ1-3; no definite D call. CDR1 is WSHSY and CDR2 is SAAADI in the germline V gene. Between the trimmed V and J ends, which lost 6 bases and 3 bases, there was a span of 15 bases. This CDR3 region has 15 residues.

The chain carries TRBV27 and TRBJ1-2; the match to TRBD1 covers 11 bases. Germline V gene sequence: CDR1 MNHEY, CDR2 SMNVEV (reference sequence). The CDR3 contains 13 residues. Trimming at V came to 9 bases and at J to 7 bases, leaving 7 bases not matched to a gene. The CDR3 reads CASRDRGFGGYTF. The CDR3 nucleotides are TGTGCCAGTAGGGACAGGGGGTTCGGTGGCTACACCTTC.

This chain connects TRBV2 to TRBJ1-6, with D perhaps TRBD1 (6 bases). Trimming removed 0 bases at V and 0 bases at J, with 12 bases between. Germline CDR1 reads SNHLY; CDR2 reads FYNNEI. The CDR3 consists of 18 residues. Here the CDR3 reads CASSEALQGLSYNSPLHF. The DNA for the CDR3 is TGTGCCAGCAGTGAAGCGCTTCAGGGGCTCTCCTATAATTCACCCCTCCACTTT.